These 25 T cell receptor beta chains share one sample of origin, sequenced in a study of blood T cells in healthy people across ages (dated by TCRdb to the mid-2010s). Libraries were made using 5' RACE. The sequencing machine was an Illumina HiSeq 2500. A second 7 to 11 cycle PCR used a sample-barcoded 5' primer and a J-beta primer mix. TCRdb reprocessing: public reads trimmed at Q25 with fastp, clones called with MiXCR, in-frame beta chains kept. Duplicate CDR3 protein sequences are folded into a single record with the most common DNA and genes. Recorded for this sample are 780,000 or so distinct CDR3 sequences; approximately 53% of them occurred a single time. Jointly, the top ten make up under 30% of the sample. The specimen sequenced was blood. The receptors come from a man in his forties in good health.

V and J are TRBV10-3 and TRBJ2-4; TRBD1 is a possible D gene (7 bases). The J call may be wrong; the DNA end is better matched by TRBJ2-7. The length of the CDR3 is 14 residues. Germline loops: CDR1 ENHRY, CDR2 SYGVKD. The CDR3 DNA reads as TGTGCCATCAGTGGGGGGGACAGCCCTCGCGAGCAGTACTTC. Translated, it gives CAISGGDSPREQYF.

The chain couples TRBV5-1 to TRBJ1-6; the D gene is possibly TRBD1 (5 bases). Germline V gives CDR1 SGHRS, CDR2 YFSETQ. The V end was cut by 4 bases, the J end by 9 bases, with 20 bases between. The CDR3 is made up of 16 amino acids. The CDR3 bases are TGCGCCAGCAGCCCAGCAGGGATCGGATGGGGTTCACCCCTCCACTTT. Translated: CASSPAGIGWGSPLHF.

This clonotype was counted between two and nine times. The chain has TRBV18 and TRBJ1-5; D uncertain. V shed 2 bases and J shed 7 bases, with 18 bases lying between them. The CDR3 is made up of 16 amino acids. Per germline, CDR1 KGHSH and CDR2 LQKENI. This CDR3 is CASSPELLNAGQPQHF. The CDR3 bases are TGTGCCAGCTCACCAGAACTTCTCAATGCCGGCCAGCCCCAGCATTTT.

V and J are TRBV4-3 and TRBJ1-6; D is ambiguous. V lost 0 bases and J lost 0, with 9 bases in between. This CDR3 region has 17 residues. The germline V gene encodes CDR1 LGHNA and CDR2 YSLEER. CDR3 sequence: CASSQERVSSYNSPLHF. CDR3 DNA: TGCGCCAGCAGCCAAGAAAGGGTCAGCTCCTATAATTCACCCCTCCACTTT.

The chain couples TRBV7-9 to TRBJ2-3; perhaps D is TRBD1 or TRBD2 (7 bases each). Germline CDR1 is SEHNR and CDR2 is FQNEAQ (reference sequence). Deletions cut 2 bases from V and 3 bases from J, with 15 bases between. The CDR3 covers 16 residues. CDR3 loop: CASSLQGGRVTDTQYF. CDR3 nucleotide sequence: TGTGCCAGCAGCTTACAGGGGGGGAGAGTGACAGATACGCAGTATTTT.

The rearrangement uses TRBV4-1 and TRBJ2-6, with D tentatively TRBD2 (6 bases). This CDR3 has 18 amino acids. Looked up from germline, CDR1 is MGHRA and CDR2 is YSYEKL. The ends were cut back, 4 bases at V and 0 bases at J, with 16 bases in the middle. In nucleotides, the CDR3 is TGCGCCAGCAGCCCCTCGCTAGCGAATCCCTCTGGGGCCAACGTCCTGACTTTC. This codes for CASSPSLANPSGANVLTF.

This rearrangement joins TRBV15 to TRBJ2-1; D uncertain. Germline CDR1 reads LNHNV; CDR2 reads YYDKDF (reference sequence). Trimming removed 3 bases at V and 8 bases at J, with 8 bases between. This CDR3 spans 12 amino acids. In nucleotides, the CDR3 is TGTGCCACCAGCAGTGTGTATGATGAGCAGTTCTTC. Its translation is CATSSVYDEQFF.

This clonotype was seen more than once but under ten times. The gene calls are TRBV7-2 and TRBJ2-7; D remains ambiguous. V was pared by 4 bases and J by 1 base, with 11 bases between. The CDR3 contains 14 residues. Germline V gene sequence: CDR1 SGHTA, CDR2 FQGNSA. Here the CDR3 reads CASSSYMGSYEQYF. The CDR3 bases are TGTGCCAGCAGCTCCTATATGGGTTCCTACGAGCAGTACTTC. Using reference TRBV7-2 and TRBJ2-7 for the parts outside the CDR3, the full variable domain is GAGVSQSPSNKVTEKGKDVELRCDPISGHTALYWYRQSLGQGLEFLIYFQGNSAPDKSGLPSDRFSAERTGGSVSTLTIQRTQQEDSAVYLCASSSYMGSYEQYFGPGTRLTVT.

This sequence joins TRBV5-1 and TRBJ2-2; maybe TRBD1 (5 bases). The CDR3 extends over 15 amino acids. The germline V gene has CDR1 SGHRS and CDR2 YFSETQ. Trimming removed 0 bases from V and 1 base from J, with 7 bases in between. The CDR3 spells CASSLDRLNTGELFF. DNA for the CDR3: TGCGCCAGCAGCTTGGACAGGTTGAACACCGGGGAGCTGTTTTTT.

This clonotype came up a few times. The J gene is TRBJ2-3, the V gene TRBV7-2, with TRBD2 matching over 11 bases. The CDR3 consists of 16 residues. Trimming at V came to 6 bases and at J to 7 bases, leaving 12 bases not matched to a gene. Germline V gives CDR1 SGHTA, CDR2 FQGNSA. Here the CDR3 reads CASSYLSGRAVNTQYF. In DNA form, the CDR3 reads TGTGCCAGCAGTTATCTTAGCGGGAGGGCCGTGAATACGCAGTATTTT.

This rearrangement joins TRBV5-1 to TRBJ2-7; D possibly corresponds to TRBD1 (8 bases). The CDR3 has 16 amino acids. The germline V and J ends were trimmed by 3 bases and 6 bases, with 22 bases remaining between them. In germline, CDR1 is SGHRS, CDR2 YFSETQ. The chain's CDR3 is CASSSSSTGGGVEQYF. The CDR3 DNA is TGCGCCAGCAGCTCCTCATCTACAGGGGGGGGGGTCGAGCAGTACTTC.

The chain combines TRBV4-3 with TRBJ1-2; no reliable D call. With 2 bases removed from V and 8 bases from J, the gap between germline ends came to 12 bases. The CDR3 is 13 residues long. CDR1 is LGHNA, CDR2 YSLEER, per germline. This chain's CDR3 is CASSQSRASGYTF. The CDR3 DNA follows: TGCGCCAGCAGCCAAAGCCGGGCTAGCGGCTACACCTTC.

This clonotype has only a few counts. V is TRBV7-2 and J is TRBJ2-4, with a weak D call TRBD2 (5 bases). The better agreement between TRBJ2-7 and the DNA end casts doubt on the J call. There are 13 residues in the CDR3. Looked up from germline, CDR1 is SGHTA and CDR2 is FQGNSA. The CDR3 DNA follows: TGTGCCAGCAGCTACCAGACGGAGGACGAGCAGTACTTC. Translating gives CASSYQTEDEQYF.

This clonotype was seen a handful of times. CDR3 residues: CASSNLPGVGEQFF. The CDR3 bases are TGTGCCAGCAGCAACCTACCGGGTGTAGGTGAGCAGTTCTTC. The V gene is TRBV7-2, the J gene TRBJ2-1, with D unclear. This CDR3 comprises 14 residues. CDR1 and CDR2 from the germline V gene are SGHTA and FQGNSA. The V gene lost 5 bases and the J gene lost 9 bases, with 17 bases spanning the gap. Complete variable domain (other parts from reference TRBV7-2 and TRBJ2-1): GAGVSQSPSNKVTEKGKDVELRCDPISGHTALYWYRQSLGQGLEFLIYFQGNSAPDKSGLPSDRFSAERTGGSVSTLTIQRTQQEDSAVYLCASSNLPGVGEQFFGPGTRLTVL.

The chain couples TRBV10-3 to TRBJ2-7, with unresolved D. The CDR3 runs 13 residues. Deletions cut 3 bases from V and 2 bases from J, with 8 bases between. The V gene's germline CDR1 is ENHRY and CDR2 SYGVKD. The CDR3 sequence: CAISDSRPYEQYF. In DNA, the CDR3 is TGTGCCATCAGTGACAGCCGGCCCTACGAGCAGTACTTC.

This chain joins TRBV12-3 or TRBV12-4 and TRBJ1-4; D uncertain. Trimming removed 6 bases at V and 7 bases at J, with 15 bases between. The length of the CDR3 is 14 residues. The CDR3 bases are TGTGCCAGCAGCCCGCCGGGTTTGGGTGAAAAACTGTTTTTT. Translated: CASSPPGLGEKLFF.

V usage is TRBV7-2 and J usage is TRBJ2-5, with TRBD1 identical over 10 bases. The CDR3 is 15 residues long. Germline-derived CDR1 and CDR2 are SGHTA and FQGNSA. J gave up 11 bases and V 7 bases, and 16 bases lay outside the gene matches. The CDR3 DNA follows: TGTGCCAGCACGACAGGGGGCCACCCCTCTAGGGAGCAGTACTTC. This sequence encodes CASTTGGHPSREQYF. Variable domain in full (rest from reference TRBV7-2 and TRBJ2-5): GAGVSQSPSNKVTEKGKDVELRCDPISGHTALYWYRQSLGQGLEFLIYFQGNSAPDKSGLPSDRFSAERTGGSVSTLTIQRTQQEDSAVYLCASTTGGHPSREQYFGPGTRLLVL.

V gene TRBV5-1 combines with J gene TRBJ2-1; a possible D gene is TRBD1 (7 bases). The CDR3 extends over 16 amino acids. The ends were cut back, 5 bases at V and 10 bases at J, with 25 bases in the middle. Per the germline V gene, CDR1 is SGHRS and CDR2 is YFSETQ. The CDR3 loop reads CASRLEGARMFGEQFF. CDR3 DNA: TGCGCCAGCAGGCTGGAGGGGGCTAGGATGTTTGGGGAGCAGTTCTTC.

V and J are TRBV9 and TRBJ2-7, with D perhaps matching TRBD1 or TRBD2 (5 bases each). Per the germline V gene, CDR1 is SGDLS and CDR2 is YYNGEE. The CDR3 has 15 residues. V lost 3 bases, J lost 5 bases, and 18 bases lay in between. CDR3 bases: TGTGCCAGCAGCGCCCAGGGAGCCCCGGTGGACGAGCAGTACTTC. As protein: CASSAQGAPVDEQYF.

This sequence joins TRBV24-1 and TRBJ2-6, with D possibly being TRBD1 or TRBD2 (5 bases each). CDR3 length equals 14 residues. V shed 7 bases and J shed 8 bases, with 14 bases lying between them. CDR1 KGHDR and CDR2 SFDVKD come from the germline V gene. The CDR3 loop reads CATSDGADSNVLTF. CDR3 in DNA: TGTGCCACCAGCGACGGGGCAGACTCCAACGTCCTGACTTTC.

This chain uses TRBV15 with TRBJ2-6, with TRBD2 as a possible D gene (7 bases). Germline V CDR1 and CDR2: LNHNV, YYDKDF (reference sequence). V was clipped by 0 bases and J by 1 base, with 16 bases between them. CDR3 length: 19 residues. As DNA, the CDR3 is TGTGCCACCAGCAGAGATACCGGGGGGCGCGAATCTGGGGCCAACGTCCTGACTTTC. Translation gives CATSRDTGGRESGANVLTF.

The chain recombines TRBV30 with TRBJ2-7; possibly TRBD2 for D (6 bases). Trimming removed 3 bases at V and 3 bases at J, with 12 bases between. CDR1 is GTSNPN and CDR2 is SVGIG in the germline V gene (reference sequence). The CDR3 is 13 amino acids. The CDR3 DNA reads as TGTGCCTGGAGGCGGGAAGGGCTCTACGAGCAGTACTTC. Its protein product is CAWRREGLYEQYF.

The rearrangement links TRBV11-3 to TRBJ1-2; TRBD1 might be the D (6 bases). The CDR3 is 12 amino acids. CDR1 and CDR2 from the germline V gene are SGHNT and YENEEA. Trimming cost V 5 bases and J 6 bases, with 10 bases left between them. CDR3: CASSITGNGYTF. Here the CDR3 DNA reads TGTGCCAGCAGCATTACAGGGAATGGCTACACCTTC.

The V gene is TRBV20-1, the J gene TRBJ2-1; D call uncertain. This CDR3 is built from 16 residues. Trimming left V 1 base short and J 6 bases short, with 19 bases between. Germline CDR1 reads DFQATT; CDR2 reads SNEGSKA (reference sequence). The CDR3 bases are TGCAGTGCTAGAGGTCTCCGGCAGAGCCCGTCCAATGAGCAGTTCTTC. This codes for CSARGLRQSPSNEQFF.

The genes are TRBV27 and TRBJ2-5; 8 bases match TRBD1. This CDR3 is built from 15 residues. Trimming cost V 8 bases and J 1 base; bases outside gene matches: 9. Germline-derived CDR1 and CDR2 are MNHEY and SMNVEV (reference sequence). The CDR3 DNA is TGTGCCAGCGGGACGGGACAGGCGCTCCAAGAGACCCAGTACTTC. Translation: CASGTGQALQETQYF.